These 23 T cell receptor beta chains came from one sample sequenced in a study of T cell responses to AZD1222 COVID-19 vaccine (dated by TCRdb to the early 2020s). Libraries were prepared through the immunoSEQ multiplex PCR assay. TCRdb stores this immuneACCESS table with in-frame sequences only. Part of the clones is absent; in the studies checked, under half of the shortfall reflects unresolved V genes, and no reason is known for the rest. The sample table holds roughly 110,000 clones, of which 90% were seen once. The top ten clones comprise 7.5% to 9% of the sample. Explained via the paper, the time point label denotes: about 28 days (+/-7) after the second vaccine dose. The input for sequencing was peripheral blood, taken 28 days after the second AZD1222 dose. The source of these receptors is an adult who received the AZD1222 COVID-19 vaccine.

The rearrangement links TRBV28 to TRBJ2-5; the match to TRBD1 covers 7 bases. The ends lost 10 bases at V and 13 bases at J; junction bases unmatched: 18. The germline gives CDR1 MDHEN, CDR2 SYDVKM. The CDR3 totals 13 residues. In DNA form, the CDR3 reads TGTGCCATCAAACGAACAGGGACAGACTCTTGGTACTTC. Residues: CAIKRTGTDSWYF.

The rearrangement joins TRBV7-6 to TRBJ2-3; 8 nucleotides line up with TRBD2. Germline V gives CDR1 SGHVS, CDR2 FNYEAQ. The CDR3 is made up of 17 amino acids. The V segment lost 5 bases and the J segment 6 bases; nucleotides outside the gene matches: 16. The CDR3 DNA reads as TGTGCCAGCAGCGCAGTGGGGGGCGGCGGGGGGAGGGATACGCAGTATTTT. Protein product: CASSAVGGGGGRDTQYF.

This chain links TRBV4-2 with TRBJ1-2; possible D gene TRBD1, 6 bases. V shed 0 bases and J shed 8 bases, with 16 bases lying between them. The germline gives CDR1 LGHNA, CDR2 YNFKEQ. This CDR3 is 15 amino acids long. CDR3 coding DNA: TGTGCCAGCAGCCAAGATGGGGGCACTGTCGGGGGCTACACCTTC. Its translation: CASSQDGGTVGGYTF.

The chain uses TRBV4-1 and TRBJ2-7; 7 nucleotides line up with TRBD1. The V and J ends lost 4 bases and 5 bases, in that order; junction bases with no gene match: 11. CDR3 size: 15 residues. CDR1 is MGHRA, CDR2 YSYEKL, per germline. The CDR3 DNA reads as TGCGCCAGCAGCCTTGAGACAGGGCGCCGTGACGAGCAGTACTTC. It encodes CASSLETGRRDEQYF.

This chain joins TRBV7-3 and TRBJ1-1; D is possibly TRBD1 (6 bases). Germline V lookup: CDR1 SGHTA, CDR2 FQGTGA. The CDR3 totals 13 residues. Trimming shortened V by 6 bases and J by 5 bases, and 13 bases separated the two germline ends. This CDR3 is CASSGQGLTEAFF. For the CDR3, the DNA is TGTGCCAGCAGTGGGCAGGGGTTAACTGAAGCTTTCTTT. Full variable domain (remainder filled in from reference TRBV7-3 and TRBJ1-1): GAGVSQTPSNKVTEKGKYVELRCDPISGHTALYWYRQSLGQGPEFLIYFQGTGAADDSGLPNDRFFAVRPEGSVSTLKIQRTERGDSAVYLCASSGQGLTEAFFGQGTRLTVV.

This chain connects TRBV6-5 to TRBJ1-1; tentatively, D is TRBD1 (5 bases). The germline CDR1 and CDR2 sequences are MNHEY and SVGAGI. V lost 4 bases and J lost 5, with 14 bases in between. The CDR3 covers 14 residues. The CDR3 region has the DNA TGTGCCAGCAGTTTAAGGGGAGCCGGAACTGAAGCTTTCTTT. Protein sequence: CASSLRGAGTEAFF.

This clone was recorded once. The chain combines TRBV6-1 with TRBJ1-2; TRBD1 matches 10 bases. Germline CDR1 reads MNHNS; CDR2 reads SASEGT. The V gene end was trimmed by 3 bases and the J gene end by 4 bases; junction bases not matched to a gene: 8. The CDR3 spans 16 residues. The CDR3: CASSDQTTGGVYGYTF. The CDR3 DNA is TGTGCCAGCAGTGACCAGACGACAGGGGGCGTCTATGGCTACACCTTC.

The chain has TRBV9 and TRBJ2-5; D not resolved. CDR3 length: 13 residues. The V gene's germline CDR1 is SGDLS and CDR2 YYNGEE. The germline V and J ends were trimmed by 2 bases and 3 bases, with 8 bases remaining between them. For the CDR3, the DNA is TGTGCCAGCAGCGTGTCTCAGGAAGAGACCCAGTACTTC. This sequence encodes CASSVSQEETQYF.

This clone appeared once. The chain combines TRBV5-1 with TRBJ2-3; D not certain. The ends were cut back, 4 bases at V and 1 base at J, with 10 bases in the middle. The V gene's germline CDR1 is SGHRS and CDR2 YFSETQ. The CDR3 extends over 14 amino acids. DNA of the CDR3: TGCGCCAGCAGCCCAAGATTAGGCACAGATACGCAGTATTTT. Translation: CASSPRLGTDTQYF. The whole variable domain, filled in from reference TRBV5-1 and TRBJ2-3, reads KAGVTQTPRYLIKTRGQQVTLSCSPISGHRSVSWYQQTPGQGLQFLFEYFSETQRNKGNFPGRFSGRQFSNSRSEMNVSTLELGDSALYLCASSPRLGTDTQYFGPGTRLTVL.

V and J are TRBV11-3 and TRBJ2-2; the D gene is possibly TRBD1 (5 bases). Deletions cut 2 bases from V and 6 bases from J, with 7 bases between. Germline V gene data show CDR1 as SGHNT and CDR2 as YENEEA. The CDR3 spans 13 residues. The CDR3 DNA reads as TGTGCCAGCAGCTTACAGGGCGCCGGGGAGCTGTTTTTT. Protein: CASSLQGAGELFF.

This chain connects TRBV29-1 to TRBJ2-2; no clear D gene. This CDR3 is 16 amino acids long. The ends were cut back, 1 base at V and 3 bases at J, with 15 bases in the middle. CDR1 is SQVTM and CDR2 is ANQGSEA in the germline V gene. CDR3 amino acids: CSVEVKEQGYTGELFF. For the CDR3, the DNA is TGCAGCGTTGAAGTAAAGGAACAAGGTTACACCGGGGAGCTGTTTTTT.

This chain uses TRBV4-1 with TRBJ2-5, with 11 nucleotides matching TRBD2. Unmatched junction bases numbered 7, after V lost 4 bases and J lost 3 bases. Germline CDR1 and CDR2: MGHRA and YSYEKL. The CDR3 runs 16 residues. In DNA form, the CDR3 reads TGCGCCAGCAGCCCGCATCCACTAGCGGGAGAAGAGACCCAGTACTTC. Protein sequence: CASSPHPLAGEETQYF.

CDR3 loop: CASSLEGAGSYNEQFF. CDR3 sequence (DNA): TGTGCCAGCAGCCTCGAGGGGGCTGGCTCCTACAATGAGCAGTTCTTC. V gene TRBV7-3 combines with J gene TRBJ2-1, with 7 bases fitting TRBD1. The V gene's germline CDR1 is SGHTA and CDR2 FQGTGA. V lost 5 bases to trimming and J lost 0 bases; unmatched junction nucleotides: 7. The CDR3 covers 16 residues. The full variable domain, with the rest looked up from reference TRBV7-3 and TRBJ2-1, is GAGVSQTPSNKVTEKGKYVELRCDPISGHTALYWYRQSLGQGPEFLIYFQGTGAADDSGLPNDRFFAVRPEGSVSTLKIQRTERGDSAVYLCASSLEGAGSYNEQFFGPGTRLTVL.

The genes are TRBV10-3 and TRBJ2-7, with 9 bases lining up with TRBD2. Germline V gene sequence: CDR1 ENHRY, CDR2 SYGVKD. V shed 3 bases and J 5 bases; nucleotides not matched to a gene: 8. The CDR3 is 15 residues long. The CDR3 region is CAISDAAGGPNEQYF. CDR3 DNA sequence: TGTGCCATCAGTGATGCGGCGGGGGGGCCAAACGAGCAGTACTTC.

The rearrangement links TRBV9 to TRBJ1-6; 10 bases align to TRBD1. Germline CDR1 reads SGDLS; CDR2 reads YYNGEE. V lost 2 bases and J lost 6; bases outside the gene matches: 5. The CDR3 covers 16 residues. The CDR3 DNA is TGTGCCAGCAGCGTTTCCGGGACAGGGGCTAATTCACCCCTCCACTTT. Its protein product is CASSVSGTGANSPLHF.

The chain employs TRBV3-1 (or the pseudogene TRBV3-2) and TRBJ1-1; the D gene is possibly TRBD1 (5 bases). The CDR3 extends over 14 amino acids. CDR1 and CDR2 from the germline V gene are LGHDT and YNNKEL (reference sequence). V lost 0 bases and J 1 base, leaving 6 bases between the germline ends. DNA of the CDR3: TGTGCCAGCAGCCAAGATCAGGGGAACACTGAAGCTTTCTTT. This gives the protein CASSQDQGNTEAFF.

The CDR3 DNA reads TGTGCCAGCTCACGTGTGTGGGGTCCAGCTAACTATGGCTACACCTTC. It is translated as CASSRVWGPANYGYTF. This rearrangement joins TRBV18 to TRBJ1-2, with no clear D. Trimming took off 4 bases at V and 0 bases at J, with 15 bases between the two ends. The CDR3 sequence is 16 residues long. Germline V lookup: CDR1 KGHSH, CDR2 LQKENI.

The rearrangement links TRBV21-1 to TRBJ2-3; the table gives TRBD2 as D, unverified against the DNA. TRBV21-1 is given as a pseudogene. The CDR3 has 13 amino acids. CDR3 in amino acids: CASWGGAADTQYF. CDR3 sequence (DNA): TGTGCCAGCTGGGGCGGGGCGGCAGATACGCAGTATTTT.

This clone came up once. The CDR3 spells CASSRTEKLFF. The CDR3 DNA reads TGTGCCAGCAGTAGGACAGAAAAACTGTTTTTT. The chain uses TRBV2 and TRBJ1-4, with D perhaps matching TRBD1 (5 bases). The CDR3 is made up of 11 amino acids. Germline V CDR1 and CDR2: SNHLY, FYNNEI. Trimming left V 5 bases short and J 8 bases short, with 6 bases between. The full variable domain, with the rest looked up from reference TRBV2 and TRBJ1-4, is EPEVTQTPSHQVTQMGQEVILRCVPISNHLYFYWYRQILGQKVEFLVSFYNNEISEKSEIFDDQFSVERPDGSNFTLKIRSTKLEDSAMYFCASSRTEKLFFGSGTQLSVL.

V usage is TRBV19 and J usage is TRBJ1-5; maybe TRBD1 (5 bases). Germline CDR1 and CDR2: LNHDA and SQIVND (reference sequence). This CDR3 has 14 residues. Trimming took 5 bases from V and 5 from J, leaving 13 bases between them. CDR3 amino acids: CASSLQGSDQPQHF. The CDR3 coding sequence is TGTGCCAGTAGTCTCCAGGGCTCGGATCAGCCCCAGCATTTT.

This clone has only a few counts. The J gene is TRBJ2-7, the V gene TRBV9; a weak D match, TRBD1 (6 bases). Germline CDR1 reads SGDLS; CDR2 reads YYNGEE. Between the trimmed V and J ends, which lost 6 bases and 6 bases, there was a span of 19 bases. This CDR3 spans 14 amino acids. CDR3 DNA: TGTGCCAGCACCCCCAGGGGCGATTCCCGCGAGCAGTACTTC. Its translation: CASTPRGDSREQYF.

The J gene is TRBJ2-3, the V gene TRBV9; TRBD1 or TRBD2 may be the D gene (6 bases each). Per germline, CDR1 SGDLS and CDR2 YYNGEE. Deletions cut 4 bases from V and 4 bases from J, with 19 bases between. The CDR3 length is 16 residues. CDR3 residues: CASSPSEGGIADTQYF. The CDR3 coding sequence is TGTGCCAGCAGCCCGAGCGAGGGGGGTATTGCAGATACGCAGTATTTT.

The gene calls are TRBV6-6 and TRBJ2-3, with 11 bases identical to TRBD2. With V trimmed by 7 bases and J by 8 bases, 17 bases remained unmatched. The germline V gene encodes CDR1 MNHNY and CDR2 SVGAGI (reference sequence). CDR3 size: 17 residues. DNA for the CDR3: TGTGCCAGCATTCGTAGCGGGGGGGGCAAATATAGAGCTACGCAGTATTTT. Protein product: CASIRSGGGKYRATQYF.